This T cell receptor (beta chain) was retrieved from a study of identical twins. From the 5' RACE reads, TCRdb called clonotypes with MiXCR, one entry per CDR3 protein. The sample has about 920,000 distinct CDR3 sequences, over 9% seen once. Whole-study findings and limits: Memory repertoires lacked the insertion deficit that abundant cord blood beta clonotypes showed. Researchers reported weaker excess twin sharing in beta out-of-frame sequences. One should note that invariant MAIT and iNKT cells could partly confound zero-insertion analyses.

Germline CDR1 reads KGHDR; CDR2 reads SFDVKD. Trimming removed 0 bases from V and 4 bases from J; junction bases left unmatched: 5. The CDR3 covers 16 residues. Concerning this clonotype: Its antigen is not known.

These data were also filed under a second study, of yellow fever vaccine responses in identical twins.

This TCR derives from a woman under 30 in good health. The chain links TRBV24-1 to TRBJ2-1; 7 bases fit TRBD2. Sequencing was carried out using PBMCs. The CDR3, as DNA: TGTGCCACCAGTGATTTGCGCGGGAGCCCATACAATGAGCAGTTCTTC. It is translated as CATSDLRGSPYNEQFF.